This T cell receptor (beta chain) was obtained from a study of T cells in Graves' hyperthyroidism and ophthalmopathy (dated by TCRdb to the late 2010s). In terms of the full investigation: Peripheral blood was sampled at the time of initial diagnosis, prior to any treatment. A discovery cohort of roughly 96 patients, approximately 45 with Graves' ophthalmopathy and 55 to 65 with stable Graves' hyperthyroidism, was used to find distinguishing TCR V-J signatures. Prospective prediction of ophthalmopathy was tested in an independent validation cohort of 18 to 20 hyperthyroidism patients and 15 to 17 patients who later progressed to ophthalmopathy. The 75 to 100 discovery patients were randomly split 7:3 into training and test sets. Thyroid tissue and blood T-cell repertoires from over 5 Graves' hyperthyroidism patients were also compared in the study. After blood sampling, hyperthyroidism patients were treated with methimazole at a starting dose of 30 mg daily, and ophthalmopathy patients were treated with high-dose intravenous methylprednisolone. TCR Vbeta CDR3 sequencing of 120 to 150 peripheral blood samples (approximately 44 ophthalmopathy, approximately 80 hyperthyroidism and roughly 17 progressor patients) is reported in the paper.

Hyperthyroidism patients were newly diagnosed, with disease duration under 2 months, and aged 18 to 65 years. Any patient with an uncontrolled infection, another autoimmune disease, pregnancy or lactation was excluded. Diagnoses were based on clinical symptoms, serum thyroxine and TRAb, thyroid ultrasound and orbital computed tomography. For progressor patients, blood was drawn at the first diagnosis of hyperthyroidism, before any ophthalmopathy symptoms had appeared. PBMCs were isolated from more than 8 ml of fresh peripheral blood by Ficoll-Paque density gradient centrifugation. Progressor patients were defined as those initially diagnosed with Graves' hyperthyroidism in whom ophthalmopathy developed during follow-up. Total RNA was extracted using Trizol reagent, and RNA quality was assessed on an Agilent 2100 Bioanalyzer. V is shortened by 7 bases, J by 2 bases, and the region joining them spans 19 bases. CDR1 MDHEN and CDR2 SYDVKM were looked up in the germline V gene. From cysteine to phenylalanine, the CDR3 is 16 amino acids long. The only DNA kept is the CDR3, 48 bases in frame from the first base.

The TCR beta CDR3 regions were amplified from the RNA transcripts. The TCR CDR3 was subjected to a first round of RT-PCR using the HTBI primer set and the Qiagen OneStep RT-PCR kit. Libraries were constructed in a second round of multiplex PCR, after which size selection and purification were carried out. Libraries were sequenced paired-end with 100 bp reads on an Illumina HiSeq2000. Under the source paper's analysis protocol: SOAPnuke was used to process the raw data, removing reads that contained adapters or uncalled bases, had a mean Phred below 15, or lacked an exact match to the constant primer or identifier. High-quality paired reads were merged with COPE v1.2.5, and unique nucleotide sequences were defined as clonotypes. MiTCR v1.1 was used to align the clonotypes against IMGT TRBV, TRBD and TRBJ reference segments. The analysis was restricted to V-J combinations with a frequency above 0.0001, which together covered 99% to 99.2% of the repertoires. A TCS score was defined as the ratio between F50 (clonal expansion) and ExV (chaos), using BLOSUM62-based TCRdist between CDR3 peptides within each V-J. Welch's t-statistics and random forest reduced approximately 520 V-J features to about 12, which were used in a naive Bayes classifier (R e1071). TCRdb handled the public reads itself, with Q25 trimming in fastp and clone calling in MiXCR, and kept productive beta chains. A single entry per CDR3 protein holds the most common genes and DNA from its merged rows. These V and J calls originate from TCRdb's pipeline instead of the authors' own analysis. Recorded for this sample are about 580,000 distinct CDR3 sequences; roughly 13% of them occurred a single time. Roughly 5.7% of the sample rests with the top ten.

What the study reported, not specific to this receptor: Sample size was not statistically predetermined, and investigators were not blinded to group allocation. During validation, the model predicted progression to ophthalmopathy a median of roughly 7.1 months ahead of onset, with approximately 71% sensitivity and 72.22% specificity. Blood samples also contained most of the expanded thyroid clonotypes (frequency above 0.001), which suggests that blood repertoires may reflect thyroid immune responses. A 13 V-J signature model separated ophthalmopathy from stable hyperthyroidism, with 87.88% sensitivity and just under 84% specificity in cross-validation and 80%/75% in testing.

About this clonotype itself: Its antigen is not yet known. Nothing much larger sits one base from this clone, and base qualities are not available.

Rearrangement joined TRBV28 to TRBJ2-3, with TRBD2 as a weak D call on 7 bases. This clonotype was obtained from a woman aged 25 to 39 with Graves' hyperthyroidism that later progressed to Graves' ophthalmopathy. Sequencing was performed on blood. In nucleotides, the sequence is TGTGCCAGCACTCAACGGGGGGCGGGGATCACAGATACGCAGTATTTT. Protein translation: CASTQRGAGITDTQYF.